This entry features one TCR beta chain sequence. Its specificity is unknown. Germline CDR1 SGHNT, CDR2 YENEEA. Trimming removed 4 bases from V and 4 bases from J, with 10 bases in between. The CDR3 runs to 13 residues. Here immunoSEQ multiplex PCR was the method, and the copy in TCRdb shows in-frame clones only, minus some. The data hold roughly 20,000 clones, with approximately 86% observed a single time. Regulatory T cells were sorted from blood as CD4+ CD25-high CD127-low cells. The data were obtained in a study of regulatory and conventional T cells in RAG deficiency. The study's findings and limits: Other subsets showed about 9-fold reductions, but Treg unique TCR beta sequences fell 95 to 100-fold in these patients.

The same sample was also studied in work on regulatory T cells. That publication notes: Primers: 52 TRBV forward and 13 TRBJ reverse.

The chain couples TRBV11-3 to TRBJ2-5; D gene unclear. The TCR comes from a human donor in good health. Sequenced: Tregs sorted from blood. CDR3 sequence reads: CASSWAVGETQYF. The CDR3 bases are TGTGCCAGCAGCTGGGCAGTGGGAGAGACCCAGTACTTC.